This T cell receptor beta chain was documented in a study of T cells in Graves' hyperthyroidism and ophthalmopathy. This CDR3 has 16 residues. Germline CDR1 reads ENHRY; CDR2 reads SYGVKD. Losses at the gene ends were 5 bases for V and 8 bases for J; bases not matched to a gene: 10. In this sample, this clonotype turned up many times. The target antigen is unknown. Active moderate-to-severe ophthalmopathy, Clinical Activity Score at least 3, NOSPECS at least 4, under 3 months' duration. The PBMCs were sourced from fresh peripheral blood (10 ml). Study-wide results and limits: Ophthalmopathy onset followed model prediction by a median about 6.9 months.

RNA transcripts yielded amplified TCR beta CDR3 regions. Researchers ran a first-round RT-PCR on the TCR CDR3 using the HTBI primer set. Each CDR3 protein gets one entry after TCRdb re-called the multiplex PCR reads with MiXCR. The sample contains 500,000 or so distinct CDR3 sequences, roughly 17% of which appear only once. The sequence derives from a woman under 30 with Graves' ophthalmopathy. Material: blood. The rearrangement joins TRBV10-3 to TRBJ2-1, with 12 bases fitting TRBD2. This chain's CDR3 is CAISMTTSGSGDEQFF. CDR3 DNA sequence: TGTGCCATCAGTATGACGACTAGCGGGAGTGGGGATGAGCAGTTCTTC.